These T cell receptor beta chains were read from a single sample in a study of human T cells and chemical hapten exposure. TCRdb re-called the RACE reads through MiXCR, storing one row per CDR3 protein. The repertoire holds roughly 120,000 distinct CDR3 sequences, with approximately 9.5% as singletons. Sequencing was performed on whole blood. These receptors were obtained from a male donor in good health. Some clones in this sample may be carry-over from other donors' samples. Both conserved end residues are part of each CDR3. The order of the fields is D gene, J gene, V gene, clone size, CDR3 DNA, CDR3 protein. A D gene is named only where the DNA matches it firmly. Expanded clones get a size class; other rows say once, few or many, or leave the size out.

. TRBJ2-3 TRBV20-1 few TGCAGTGCGTCCGACCCTGGGGACCACACAGATACGCAGTATTTT CSASDPGDHTDTQYF
. TRBJ2-6 TRBV12-3/TRBV12-4 many TGTGCCAGCAGCCTCTTGTCTGGGGCCAACGTCCTGACTTTC CASSLLSGANVLTF
. TRBJ1-4 TRBV7-9 . TGTGCCAGCAGCTTGCACAGATCAACTAATGAAAAACTGTTTTTT CASSLHRSTNEKLFF
. TRBJ1-2 TRBV10-3 many TGTGCCATCAGTGGTCCAGGGGCAGGAGGCTACACCTTC CAISGPGAGGYTF
TRBD1 TRBJ2-4 TRBV5-1 few TGCGCCAGTTCTCGGGACAGTGGCCTCCAAAACATTCAGTACTTC CASSRDSGLQNIQYF
. TRBJ2-7 TRBV3-1 many TGTGCCAGCAGCCAAGAAAGGCGGGGCGGACCTTACGAGCAGTACTTC CASSQERRGGPYEQYF
TRBD1 TRBJ2-1 TRBV7-2 . TGTGCCAGCAGCTTTACTTCAGGGGGCGGAGAGCAGTTCTTC CASSFTSGGGEQFF
. TRBJ2-7 TRBV6-5 many TGTGCCAGCAGTAAACAAGGGGGCGAGCAGTACTTC CASSKQGGEQYF
. TRBJ2-7 TRBV12-3/TRBV12-4 few TGTGCCAGCAGCCGCGCCGTGGGCAGAGGTACCACCTACGAGCAGTACTTC CASSRAVGRGTTYEQYF
. TRBJ2-1 TRBV5-1 . TGCGCCAGCAGCTCCCCACGGGGGTCCCCTAGCTCCTACAATGAGCAGTTCTTC CASSSPRGSPSSYNEQFF
. TRBJ2-6 TRBV12-3/TRBV12-4 . TGTGCCAGCAGTTTTATGCGGGGAGCCTCTGGGGCCAACGTCCTGACTTTC CASSFMRGASGANVLTF
. TRBJ1-1 TRBV6-2/TRBV6-3 few TGTGCCAGCTCAAGAGGACAAACGGTCGAAGCTTTCTTT CASSRGQTVEAFF
TRBD2 TRBJ2-5 TRBV11-2 . TGTGCCAGCAGCTTAGGGACTAGCGGGAGGTGGGAGACCCAGTACTTC CASSLGTSGRWETQYF
TRBD2 TRBJ2-1 TRBV3-1 few TGTGCCAGCAGCCAAGAGACGACGGGAGGAAACGAGCAGTTCTTC CASSQETTGGNEQFF
. TRBJ1-5 TRBV27 . TGTGCCAGCAGTTTGTCACGCAATCAGCCCCAGCATTTT CASSLSRNQPQHF
. TRBJ2-3 TRBV5-1 many TGCGCCAGCAGCTACCCAGGGGCAGATACGCAGTATTTT CASSYPGADTQYF
. TRBJ2-5 TRBV2 . TGTGCCAGCAGACGCCGGGACGGGGAGCAGGAGACCCAGTACTTC CASRRRDGEQETQYF
. TRBJ2-3 TRBV7-9 many TGTGCCAGCAGCTTTCTGAGGGGGGGCACAGATACGCAGTATTTT CASSFLRGGTDTQYF
TRBD1 TRBJ1-5 TRBV12-3/TRBV12-4 . TGTGCCAGCAGTCCGACAGGGACAATTCAGCCCCAGCATTTT CASSPTGTIQPQHF
. TRBJ2-2 TRBV12-3/TRBV12-4 . TGTGCCAGCAGTTTCCTCAGTGTCGCGAACACCGGGGAGCTGTTTTTT CASSFLSVANTGELFF
TRBD2 TRBJ2-5 TRBV5-6 few TGTGCCAGCAGCGATGCACCACTAGCGTCCCAAGAGACCCAGTACTTC CASSDAPLASQETQYF
TRBD1 TRBJ1-5 TRBV27 . TGTGCCAGCAGCCTGGACAGGTTCAACAATCAGCCCCAGCATTTT CASSLDRFNNQPQHF
. TRBJ1-1 TRBV12-5 . TGTGCTAGTCGGCAGGGGCGGAACACTGAAGCTTTCTTT CASRQGRNTEAFF
. TRBJ2-7 TRBV5-4 few TGTGCCAGCAGCAGCAGGGGTTCCGAGCAGTACTTC CASSSRGSEQYF
TRBD2 TRBJ2-7 TRBV11-1 many TGTGCCAGCAGCCCCGGGACTAGCGGGAGTCGGCACGAGCAGTACTTC CASSPGTSGSRHEQYF
. TRBJ1-4 TRBV19 . TGTGCCAGTAGTTTTTTGGGAGGCGAAAAACTGTTTTTT CASSFLGGEKLFF
. TRBJ2-3 TRBV4-2 many TGTGCCAGCAGCCTACGATTTACGAACCGGGGTAACACAGATACGCAGTATTTT CASSLRFTNRGNTDTQYF
. TRBJ2-7 TRBV12-5 . TGTGCTAGTGGTTTGGAAGACGAGCAGTACTTC CASGLEDEQYF
TRBD1 TRBJ1-2 TRBV2 many TGTGCCAGCATCCGGGACAGTCTCTCTGGCTACACCTTC CASIRDSLSGYTF
. TRBJ2-3 TRBV6-5 . TGTGCCAGCGCTGCCGGGACAGATACGCAGTATTTT CASAAGTDTQYF
. TRBJ2-7 TRBV7-9 . TGTGCCAGCAGCTCTACAGGGTCGGGGTCCTACGAGCAGTACTTC CASSSTGSGSYEQYF
. TRBJ2-1 TRBV11-3 few TGTGCCAGCAGCTTAGATTCACTAGCCTATGAGCAGTTCTTC CASSLDSLAYEQFF
. TRBJ2-3 TRBV29-1 few TGCAGCGTTGTAGGAGGGAGAAGCACAGATACGCAGTATTTT CSVVGGRSTDTQYF
TRBD2 TRBJ2-1 TRBV2 few TGTGCCAGCAGACAAAGCGGGAGCTCCTACAATGAGCAGTTCTTC CASRQSGSSYNEQFF
. TRBJ2-7 TRBV6-5 few TGTGCCAGCAGTTACGGGGGCAGCCTAGCCTACGAGCAGTACTTC CASSYGGSLAYEQYF
. TRBJ2-2 TRBV7-2 . TGTGCCAGCAGCTTAGTGGGGCGGCAGGGCACACATAACACCGGGGAGCTGTTTTTT CASSLVGRQGTHNTGELFF
TRBD1 TRBJ2-7 TRBV27 . TGTGCCAGCAGTTTATCGACACAGGGGGCTTCCTACGAGCAGTACTTC CASSLSTQGASYEQYF
. TRBJ2-5 TRBV29-1 . TGCAGCAGCGGGCGGGGCCAAGAGACCCAGTACTTC CSSGRGQETQYF
TRBD1 TRBJ2-1 TRBV3-1 . TGTGCCAGCAGCCGGGCAGGGGGCTCCTACAATGAGCAGTTCTTC CASSRAGGSYNEQFF
TRBD1 TRBJ1-6 TRBV7-9 many TGTGCCAGCAGTTTGCAGGGGGATTCACCCCTCCACTTT CASSLQGDSPLHF
. TRBJ2-5 TRBV12-3/TRBV12-4 many TGTGCCAGCAGTTTGTCAGGGCCCCCAGAGACCCAGTACTTC CASSLSGPPETQYF
TRBD2 TRBJ2-1 TRBV7-9 many TGTGCCAGCAGCTTAATAGGCGGGAGCTCCTACAATGAGCAGTTCTTC CASSLIGGSSYNEQFF
. TRBJ1-5 TRBV20-1 few TGCAGTGCTAGAGATGACGGTCCCAATCAGCCCCAGCATTTT CSARDDGPNQPQHF
TRBD1 TRBJ2-3 TRBV10-3 . TGTGTCATCAAGGGGGCCTTCTACACAGATACGCAGTATTTT CVIKGAFYTDTQYF
TRBD1 TRBJ2-2 TRBV6-6 few TGTGCCAGCAGTTACCGGACAGGGGGCAGCATCGGGGAGCTGTTTTTT CASSYRTGGSIGELFF
TRBD2 TRBJ2-1 TRBV6-5 . TGTGCCAGCAGATATGGGGCGGGAGACCGCTACAATGAGCAGTTCTTC CASRYGAGDRYNEQFF
TRBD1 TRBJ2-7 TRBV6-6 . TGTGCCAGCAGCAGACAGGGGTTGTCCCACGAGCAGTACTTC CASSRQGLSHEQYF
. TRBJ2-1 TRBV5-1 many TGCGCCAGCAGCCCGGGTTCCAATGAGCAGTTCTTC CASSPGSNEQFF
. TRBJ1-5 TRBV4-1 . TGCGCCAGCAGCCCACACTCCTATAGCAATCAGCCCCAGCATTTT CASSPHSYSNQPQHF
. TRBJ1-6 TRBV30 . TGTGCCTGGTCAGCGGCAGCCTTTCATTCACCCCTCCACTTT CAWSAAAFHSPLHF
. TRBJ2-7 TRBV4-3 many TGCGCCAGCAGCCCCGGGAAGGGCGAGCAGTACTTC CASSPGKGEQYF
. TRBJ2-5 TRBV7-7 . TGTGCCAGCAGCTTAGGCCACTATGAGACCCAGTACTTC CASSLGHYETQYF
TRBD2 TRBJ2-1 TRBV19 many TGTGCCAGTAGTACCGCTCGAGGGACTAGCGGGAGTGCCCATGAGCAGTTCTTC CASSTARGTSGSAHEQFF
. TRBJ2-1 TRBV7-9 many TGTGCCAGCAGTACCCGACCAGCGGGCCATGAGCAGTTCTTC CASSTRPAGHEQFF
. TRBJ1-1 TRBV6-6 . TGTGCCAGTTGGAAGAACACTGAAGCTTTCTTT CASWKNTEAFF
TRBD1 TRBJ2-4 TRBV5-1 few TGCGCCAGCAGCCCCCGGGACAGAAGGTCCAGCACCAAAAACATTCAGTACTTC CASSPRDRRSSTKNIQYF
TRBD1 TRBJ1-2 TRBV20-1 many TGCAGTGCTAGAGCCGGACAGGGGGACTATGGCTACACCTTC CSARAGQGDYGYTF